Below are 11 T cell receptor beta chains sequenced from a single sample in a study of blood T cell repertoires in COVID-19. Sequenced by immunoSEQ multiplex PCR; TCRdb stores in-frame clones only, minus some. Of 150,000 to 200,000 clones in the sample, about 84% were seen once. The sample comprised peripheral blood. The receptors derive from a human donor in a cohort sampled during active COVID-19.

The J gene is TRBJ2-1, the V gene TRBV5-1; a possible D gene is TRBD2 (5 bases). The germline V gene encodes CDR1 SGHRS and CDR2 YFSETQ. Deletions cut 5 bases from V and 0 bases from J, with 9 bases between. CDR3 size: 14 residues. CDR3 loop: CASRAEGSYNEQFF. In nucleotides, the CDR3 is TGCGCCAGCAGGGCTGAGGGCTCCTACAATGAGCAGTTCTTC.

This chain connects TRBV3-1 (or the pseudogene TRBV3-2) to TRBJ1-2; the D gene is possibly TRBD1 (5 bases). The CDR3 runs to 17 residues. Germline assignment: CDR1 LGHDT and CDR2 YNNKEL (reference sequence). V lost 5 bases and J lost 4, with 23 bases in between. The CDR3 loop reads CASSGGGWFGSSYGYTF. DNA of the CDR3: TGTGCCAGCAGCGGGGGGGGATGGTTCGGGAGCTCCTATGGCTACACCTTC.

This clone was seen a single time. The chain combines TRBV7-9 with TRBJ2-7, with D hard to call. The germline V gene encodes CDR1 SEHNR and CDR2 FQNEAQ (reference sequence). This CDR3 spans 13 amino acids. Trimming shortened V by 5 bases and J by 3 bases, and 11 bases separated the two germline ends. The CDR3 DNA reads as TGTGCCAGCAGCCCCGGCGGTAGCTACGAGCAGTACTTC. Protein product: CASSPGGSYEQYF.

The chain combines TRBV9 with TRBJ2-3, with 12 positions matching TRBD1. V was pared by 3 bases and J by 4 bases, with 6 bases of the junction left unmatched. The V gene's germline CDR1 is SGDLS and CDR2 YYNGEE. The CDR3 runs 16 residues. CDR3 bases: TGTGCCAGCAGCGCGGGGGACAGGGGGCGTTCAGATACGCAGTATTTT. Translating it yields CASSAGDRGRSDTQYF.

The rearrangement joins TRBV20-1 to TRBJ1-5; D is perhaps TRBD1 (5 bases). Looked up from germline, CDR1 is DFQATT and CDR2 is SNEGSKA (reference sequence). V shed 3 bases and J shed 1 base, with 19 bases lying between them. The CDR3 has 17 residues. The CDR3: CSASGQGGGGSNQPQHF. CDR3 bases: TGCAGTGCTAGTGGTCAGGGAGGCGGCGGGAGCAATCAGCCCCAGCATTTT.

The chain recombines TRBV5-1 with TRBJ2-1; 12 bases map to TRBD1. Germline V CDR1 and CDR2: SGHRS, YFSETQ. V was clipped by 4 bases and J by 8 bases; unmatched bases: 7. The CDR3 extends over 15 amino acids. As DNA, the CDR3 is TGCGCCAGCAGCGACGGGACAGGGGGCTTAGATGAGCAGTTCTTC. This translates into CASSDGTGGLDEQFF.

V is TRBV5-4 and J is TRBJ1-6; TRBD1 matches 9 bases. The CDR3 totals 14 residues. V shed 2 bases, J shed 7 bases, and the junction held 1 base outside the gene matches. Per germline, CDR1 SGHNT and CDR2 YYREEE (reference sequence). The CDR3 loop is CASSLGQGNSPLHF. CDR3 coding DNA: TGTGCCAGCAGCTTAGGACAGGGGAATTCACCCCTCCACTTT.

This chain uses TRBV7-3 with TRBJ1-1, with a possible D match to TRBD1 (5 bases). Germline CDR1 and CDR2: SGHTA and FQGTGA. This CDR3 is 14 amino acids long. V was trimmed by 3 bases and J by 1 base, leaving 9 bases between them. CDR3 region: CASSLAGGNTEAFF. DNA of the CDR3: TGTGCCAGCAGCTTGGCGGGGGGGAACACTGAAGCTTTCTTT.

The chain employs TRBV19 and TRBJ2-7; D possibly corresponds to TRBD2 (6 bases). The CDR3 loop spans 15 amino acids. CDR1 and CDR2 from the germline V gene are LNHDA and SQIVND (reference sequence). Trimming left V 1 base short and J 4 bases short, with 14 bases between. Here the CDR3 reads CASSIGGVWEYEQYF. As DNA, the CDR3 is TGTGCCAGTAGTATAGGCGGGGTCTGGGAGTACGAGCAGTACTTC.

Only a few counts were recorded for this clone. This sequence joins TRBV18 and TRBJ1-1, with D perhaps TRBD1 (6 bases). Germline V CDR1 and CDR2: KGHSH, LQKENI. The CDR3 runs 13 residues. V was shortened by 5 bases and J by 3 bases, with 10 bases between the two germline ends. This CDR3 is CASSLYRDTEAFF. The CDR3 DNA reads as TGTGCCAGCTCATTATACAGGGACACTGAAGCTTTCTTT.

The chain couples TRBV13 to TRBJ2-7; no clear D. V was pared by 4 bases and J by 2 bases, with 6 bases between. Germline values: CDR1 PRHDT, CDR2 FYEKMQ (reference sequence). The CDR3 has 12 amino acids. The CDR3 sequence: CASSSATYEQYF. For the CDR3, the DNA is TGTGCCAGCAGCTCCGCGACCTACGAGCAGTACTTC. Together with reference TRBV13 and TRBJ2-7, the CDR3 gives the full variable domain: AAGVIQSPRHLIKEKRETATLKCYPIPRHDTVYWYQQGPGQDPQFLISFYEKMQSDKGSIPDRFSAQQFSDYHSELNMSSLELGDSALYFCASSSATYEQYFGPGTRLTVT.